What follows are 27 T cell receptor beta chains derived from one specimen sequenced in a study of cytomegalovirus exposure and HLA in healthy donors. The PCR ran on 60 Vbeta and 13 Jbeta primers. Assay: immunoSEQ multiplex PCR; the TCRdb copy retains only in-frame clones and omits some. Across about 100,000 clones, the top ten clones capture around 0.6% of the sample. Material for sequencing was PBMCs. The receptors shown here come from a man between 45 and 60 years old in good health and CMV-seronegative.

The rearrangement joins TRBV10-3 to TRBJ1-4; D is ambiguous. CDR1 is ENHRY and CDR2 is SYGVKD in the germline V gene. The CDR3 runs to 12 residues. Trimming cost V 2 bases and J 8 bases, with 6 bases left between them. For the CDR3, the DNA is TGTGCCATCAGTGAGGAGGAGGAAAAACTGTTTTTT. Translating gives CAISEEEEKLFF.

The chain uses TRBV6-5 and TRBJ2-1, with D perhaps matching TRBD1 (5 bases). The germline V gene has CDR1 MNHEY and CDR2 SVGAGI. The V and J ends lost 2 bases and 6 bases respectively, with 11 bases between them. This CDR3 contains 14 residues. This CDR3 is CASSYRAGPNEQFF. The CDR3 region has the DNA TGTGCCAGCAGTTACAGGGCAGGGCCCAATGAGCAGTTCTTC.

This chain connects TRBV5-8 to TRBJ1-5, with D tentatively TRBD1 (5 bases). CDR1 and CDR2 (germline): SGHTS, YDEGEE. The CDR3 totals 15 residues. V lost 6 bases, J lost 5 bases, and 18 bases lay in between. CDR3 loop: CASIATGQRDQPQHF. The CDR3, as DNA: TGTGCCAGCATTGCAACAGGACAACGGGATCAGCCCCAGCATTTT.

The rearrangement uses TRBV7-2 and TRBJ1-2, with D perhaps matching TRBD1 (5 bases). Germline V CDR1 and CDR2: SGHTA, FQGNSA. The CDR3 runs 14 residues. The ends were cut back, 1 base at V and 7 bases at J, with 13 bases in the middle. The CDR3 spells CASSLGGQGGGYTF. The CDR3 bases are TGTGCCAGCAGCTTAGGAGGTCAGGGTGGTGGCTACACCTTC.

The V and J genes are TRBV5-6 and TRBJ2-7, with a weak D call TRBD1 (5 bases). Between the trimmed V and J ends, which lost 0 bases and 2 bases, there was a span of 9 bases. Germline CDR1 and CDR2: SGHDT and YYEEEE. This CDR3 is 14 amino acids long. The CDR3 DNA reads TGTGCCAGCAGCTTGGCAGGGAATGCCTACGAGCAGTACTTC. Amino acid sequence: CASSLAGNAYEQYF.

The rearrangement uses TRBV19 and TRBJ2-7; 8 bases map to TRBD2. V shed 1 base, J shed 3 bases, and the junction held 8 bases outside the gene matches. Per germline, CDR1 LNHDA and CDR2 SQIVND (reference sequence). The CDR3 loop spans 16 amino acids. The CDR3 is CASSIGPGRGFYEQYF. As DNA, the CDR3 is TGTGCCAGTAGTATAGGCCCCGGGAGGGGTTTCTACGAGCAGTACTTC. The variable domain in full, with the rest retrieved from reference TRBV19 and TRBJ2-7, is DGGITQSPKYLFRKEGQNVTLSCEQNLNHDAMYWYRQDPGQGLRLIYYSQIVNDFQKGDIAEGYSVSREKKESFPLTVTSAQKNPTAFYLCASSIGPGRGFYEQYFGPGTRLTVT.

The V and J genes are TRBV10-3 and TRBJ1-1, with TRBD1 matching over 9 bases. Trimming cost V 9 bases and J 5 bases; bases outside gene matches: 7. In germline, CDR1 is ENHRY, CDR2 SYGVKD. The CDR3 is 13 residues long. CDR3: CAINRGRETEAFF. The CDR3 nucleotides read TGTGCCATTAACAGGGGGCGAGAAACTGAAGCTTTCTTT.

The CDR3 protein is CASSQEEGLVSYNEQFF. As DNA, the CDR3 is TGCGCCAGCAGCCAAGAGGAGGGTTTGGTGTCCTACAATGAGCAGTTCTTC. The V call is TRBV4-1, the J call TRBJ2-1; the D gene is possibly TRBD2 (6 bases). This CDR3 has 17 residues. Per the germline V gene, CDR1 is MGHRA and CDR2 is YSYEKL. Trimming pared 0 bases from V and 1 base from J, leaving 13 bases between.

The gene calls are TRBV27 and TRBJ1-5; tentative D call: TRBD1 (6 bases). This CDR3 contains 15 residues. V shed 1 base and J shed 0 bases, with 7 bases lying between them. Germline loops: CDR1 MNHEY, CDR2 SMNVEV (reference sequence). CDR3 sequence reads: CASSLYRDSNQPQHF. The CDR3 DNA is TGTGCCAGCAGTTTATACAGGGATAGCAATCAGCCCCAGCATTTT.

The gene calls are TRBV5-1 and TRBJ2-3, with TRBD1 matching over 12 bases. J was trimmed by 0 bases and V by 3 bases; bases with no gene match: 2. Per the germline V gene, CDR1 is SGHRS and CDR2 is YFSETQ. The CDR3 runs to 16 residues. In DNA form, the CDR3 reads TGCGCCAGCAGCTCGGGGACAGGGGGCAGCACAGATACGCAGTATTTT. Its protein is CASSSGTGGSTDTQYF.

J is TRBJ1-3 and V is TRBV29-1; TRBD1 is a possible D gene (5 bases). Germline CDR1 reads SQVTM; CDR2 reads ANQGSEA. The CDR3 is 14 amino acids. The V and J ends lost 4 bases and 0 bases respectively, with 10 bases between them. The CDR3 sequence is CSVAAGHSGNTIYF. CDR3 in DNA: TGCAGCGTTGCGGCAGGGCACTCTGGAAACACCATATATTTT.

This rearrangement joins TRBV5-4 to TRBJ1-1; D not resolved. The V gene's germline CDR1 is SGHNT and CDR2 YYREEE (reference sequence). CDR3 length: 13 residues. V lost 0 bases and J lost 7, with 10 bases in between. The CDR3 spells CASSLVDSREAFF. The CDR3 DNA follows: TGTGCCAGCAGCTTGGTGGACTCCCGTGAAGCTTTCTTT.

This chain uses TRBV5-4 with TRBJ1-2, with 7 bases aligning to TRBD1. This CDR3 has 13 amino acids. In germline, CDR1 is SGHNT, CDR2 YYREEE (reference sequence). J was trimmed by 6 bases and V by 4 bases; bases with no gene match: 6. For the CDR3, the DNA is TGTGCCAGCAGCAACCGTGGACAGGATGGCTACACCTTC. Its translation: CASSNRGQDGYTF. The whole variable domain, filled in from reference TRBV5-4 and TRBJ1-2, reads ETGVTQSPTHLIKTRGQQVTLRCSSQSGHNTVSWYQQALGQGPQFIFQYYREEENGRGNFPPRFSGLQFPNYSSELNVNALELDDSALYLCASSNRGQDGYTFGSGTRLTVV.

This chain connects TRBV19 to TRBJ1-5, with 9 bases fitting TRBD1. V gave up 4 bases and J gave up 6 bases; unmatched junction bases: 7. This CDR3 is 15 amino acids long. CDR1 LNHDA and CDR2 SQIVND come from the germline V gene (reference sequence). As DNA, the CDR3 is TGTGCCAGTAGTACAACAGGGGGCGCGGGTCAGCCCCAGCATTTT. Amino acid sequence: CASSTTGGAGQPQHF.

The chain carries TRBV19 and TRBJ2-6; D is possibly TRBD2 (5 bases). The V end lost 3 bases, the J end lost 0 bases, and 12 bases lay between the germline ends. The V gene's germline CDR1 is LNHDA and CDR2 SQIVND (reference sequence). The CDR3 has 17 residues. Here the CDR3 DNA reads TGTGCCAGTAGTATCGTAGAGGGTTTCTCTGGGGCCAACGTCCTGACTTTC. This codes for CASSIVEGFSGANVLTF.

The chain carries TRBV7-8 and TRBJ1-2; the match to TRBD1 covers 8 bases. The CDR3 runs to 13 residues. With V trimmed by 1 base and J by 6 bases, 1 base remained unmatched. The germline V gene has CDR1 SGHVS and CDR2 FQNEAQ. CDR3 DNA sequence: TGTGCCAGCAGCTTAGGGGGACAGGATGGCTACACCTTC. This gives the protein CASSLGGQDGYTF.

The genes are TRBV9 and TRBJ2-5; the D gene is possibly TRBD2 (7 bases). The V end lost 4 bases, the J end lost 4 bases, and 8 bases lay between the germline ends. The CDR3 loop spans 12 amino acids. The V gene's germline CDR1 is SGDLS and CDR2 YYNGEE. Here the CDR3 DNA reads TGTGCCAGCAGCCGGGGGGCAGAGACCCAGTACTTC. Protein: CASSRGAETQYF.

This rearrangement joins TRBV6-5 to TRBJ2-2, with D perhaps matching TRBD1 (6 bases). Trimming took 6 bases from V and 5 from J, leaving 10 bases between them. Germline lookup yields CDR1 MNHEY and CDR2 SVGAGI. The CDR3 is 13 residues long. The DNA for the CDR3 is TGTGCCAGCAGCCGAACAGGGACCGGGGAGCTGTTTTTT. It specifies CASSRTGTGELFF.

CDR3 DNA sequence: TGTGCCAGTATCGGACAGGGGGACACTGAAGCTTTCTTT. Amino acid sequence: CASIGQGDTEAFF. The rearrangement joins TRBV19 to TRBJ1-1; TRBD1 agrees at 10 bases. This CDR3 is 13 amino acids long. After removal of 7 bases from V and 3 bases from J, the junction contained 2 bases not matched to a gene. CDR1 LNHDA and CDR2 SQIVND come from the germline V gene (reference sequence).

The chain recombines TRBV2 with TRBJ2-5; the D gene is possibly TRBD1 (6 bases). The CDR3 consists of 13 residues. Trimming took off 3 bases at V and 6 bases at J, with 11 bases between the two ends. CDR1 and CDR2 (germline): SNHLY, FYNNEI. The CDR3 sequence: CASSENRVKTQYF. In nucleotides, the CDR3 is TGTGCCAGCAGTGAGAACAGGGTAAAGACCCAGTACTTC.

The V and J genes are TRBV4-2 and TRBJ2-7, with TRBD2 as a possible D gene (5 bases). CDR1 is LGHNA and CDR2 is YNFKEQ in the germline V gene. The V end lost 0 bases, the J end lost 2 bases, and 11 bases lay between the germline ends. The CDR3 contains 15 residues. The CDR3 DNA is TGTGCCAGCAGCCAAGAGGAGCGGCCGACCTACGAGCAGTACTTC. Protein product: CASSQEERPTYEQYF.

This chain links TRBV5-1 with TRBJ1-1, with a tentative D call TRBD1 (6 bases). The germline gives CDR1 SGHRS, CDR2 YFSETQ. V gave up 5 bases and J gave up 1 base, with 12 bases separating them. The CDR3 is 14 amino acids. CDR3: CASSTQGQNTEAFF. As DNA, the CDR3 is TGCGCCAGCAGTACCCAGGGACAGAACACTGAAGCTTTCTTT.

The chain employs TRBV9 and TRBJ1-6, with D hard to call. This CDR3 is 15 amino acids long. Between the trimmed V and J ends, which lost 2 bases and 4 bases, there was a span of 10 bases. Per the germline V gene, CDR1 is SGDLS and CDR2 is YYNGEE. Here the CDR3 reads CASSVSQSYNSPLHF. CDR3 nucleotides: TGTGCCAGCAGCGTTTCACAGAGTTATAATTCACCCCTCCACTTT.

The rearrangement links TRBV25-1 to TRBJ1-1; a possible D gene is TRBD1 (5 bases). Germline CDR1 MGHDK, CDR2 SYGVNS. V lost 4 bases and J 5 bases, leaving 11 bases between the germline ends. The CDR3 spans 13 residues. CDR3: CASSVSGGTEAFF. The CDR3 nucleotides are TGTGCCAGCAGTGTATCGGGGGGGACTGAAGCTTTCTTT. The complete variable domain, with remaining parts taken from reference TRBV25-1 and TRBJ1-1, reads EADIYQTPRYLVIGTGKKITLECSQTMGHDKMYWYQQDPGMELHLIHYSYGVNSTEKGDLSSESTVSRIRTEHFPLTLESARPSHTSQYLCASSVSGGTEAFFGQGTRLTVV.

The rearrangement links TRBV18 to TRBJ2-7; the match to TRBD1 covers 9 bases. This CDR3 has 15 residues. Trimming took 6 bases from V and 3 from J; bases not matched to a gene: 9. The germline V gene has CDR1 KGHSH and CDR2 LQKENI. The CDR3 nucleotides read TGTGCCAGCTCGGAGAGAACGGGACAGGGCTACGAGCAGTACTTC. It is translated as CASSERTGQGYEQYF.

The chain combines TRBV19 with TRBJ2-7; 10 bases map to TRBD2. This CDR3 has 14 residues. With V trimmed by 5 bases and J by 2 bases, 3 bases remained unmatched. Per the germline V gene, CDR1 is LNHDA and CDR2 is SQIVND (reference sequence). CDR3 amino acids: CASSSSGGPYEQYF. CDR3 DNA: TGTGCCAGTAGTTCTAGCGGGGGACCCTACGAGCAGTACTTC.

This rearrangement joins TRBV7-8 to TRBJ1-5; D call uncertain. The CDR3 is made up of 13 amino acids. Germline CDR1 and CDR2: SGHVS and FQNEAQ. Between the trimmed V and J ends, which lost 3 bases and 5 bases, there was a span of 8 bases. CDR3 residues: CASSFGEDQPQHF. CDR3 DNA sequence: TGTGCCAGCAGCTTTGGGGAGGATCAGCCCCAGCATTTT.